The 23 T cell receptor beta chains in this list originate from one sample, sequenced in a study of long-term antiretroviral therapy in people with HIV. Run at survey level, the immunoSEQ assay was version v3.0. The protocol was immunoSEQ multiplex PCR, while the TCRdb copy is restricted to in-frame clones and leaves out a portion. The sample consists of fewer than 20,000 clones, roughly 80% of them appearing once. Sequences were derived from unsorted PBMCs, sampled 0.6 years after starting antiretroviral therapy. Receptors were obtained from a woman aged 18-29 years with HIV.

This chain uses TRBV7-8 with TRBJ2-7, with TRBD2 matching 7 bases. The CDR3 loop spans 14 amino acids. In germline, CDR1 is SGHVS, CDR2 FQNEAQ. V lost 3 bases, J lost 7 bases, and 9 bases stayed unmatched. CDR3 protein: CASSFLAEAGEQYF. The DNA for the CDR3 is TGTGCCAGCAGCTTCCTAGCGGAAGCAGGGGAGCAGTACTTC.

The CDR3 is CASSPQGGIAKNIQYF. The CDR3 DNA follows: TGTGCCAGCAGCCCACAAGGGGGGATAGCCAAAAACATTCAGTACTTC. V usage is TRBV7-9 and J usage is TRBJ2-4; D could derive from TRBD1 or TRBD2 (6 bases each). Per germline, CDR1 SEHNR and CDR2 FQNEAQ (reference sequence). The CDR3 spans 16 residues. V was clipped by 5 bases and J by 0 bases, with 14 bases between them.

The chain combines TRBV11-1 with TRBJ2-7, with 8 bases fitting TRBD1. V was clipped by 6 bases and J by 5 bases; unmatched bases: 12. The germline CDR1 and CDR2 sequences are SGHAT and FQDESV (reference sequence). The CDR3 length is 15 residues. Here the CDR3 DNA reads TGTGCCAGCAGGCCAACAGGGGGGAATCGGAACGAGCAGTACTTC. It yields the protein CASRPTGGNRNEQYF.

The rearrangement links TRBV13 to TRBJ2-1; D is unclear. V was clipped by 2 bases and J by 2 bases, with 10 bases between them. Germline V gene lookup returns CDR1 PRHDT and CDR2 FYEKMQ (reference sequence). This CDR3 region has 15 residues. This chain's CDR3 is CASSLNRNTYNEQFF. Written as DNA, the CDR3 is TGTGCCAGCAGCTTAAACCGAAACACCTACAATGAGCAGTTCTTC.

The chain uses TRBV5-1 and TRBJ1-2; D is perhaps TRBD1 (5 bases). CDR1 SGHRS and CDR2 YFSETQ come from the germline V gene. The CDR3 spans 14 residues. Trimming removed 8 bases from V and 2 bases from J, with 16 bases in between. This chain's CDR3 is CASRGEVLNYGYTF. In DNA form, the CDR3 reads TGCGCCAGTAGGGGCGAGGTTCTCAACTATGGCTACACCTTC.

The chain uses TRBV7-9 and TRBJ1-2; D possibly corresponds to TRBD1 (5 bases). CDR3 length: 15 residues. CDR1 is SEHNR, CDR2 FQNEAQ, per germline (reference sequence). Trimming pared 2 bases from V and 8 bases from J, leaving 18 bases between. The CDR3 sequence: CASSLQGRNLRGYTF. CDR3 DNA: TGTGCCAGCAGCTTACAGGGTCGGAATCTCCGCGGCTACACCTTC.

This CDR3 is CASSSGMGQETQYF. As DNA, the CDR3 is TGTGCCAGCAGTTCAGGGATGGGCCAAGAGACCCAGTACTTC. The chain has TRBV9 and TRBJ2-5; possible D gene TRBD1, 5 bases. Looked up from germline, CDR1 is SGDLS and CDR2 is YYNGEE. Trimming shortened V by 5 bases and J by 1 base, and 12 bases separated the two germline ends. The CDR3 covers 14 residues.

The CDR3 DNA is TGTGCCACGGGCAGGGGACTAGCGGGAGGTTCCTACAATGAGCAGTTCTTC. Protein sequence: CATGRGLAGGSYNEQFF. The rearrangement links TRBV13 to TRBJ2-1, with TRBD2 matching 15 bases. CDR1 is PRHDT, CDR2 FYEKMQ, per germline (reference sequence). The V gene end was trimmed by 10 bases and the J gene end by 1 base; junction bases not matched to a gene: 8. This CDR3 comprises 17 residues.

This rearrangement joins TRBV5-1 to TRBJ1-2; D possibly corresponds to TRBD1 (5 bases). The CDR3 spans 14 residues. Germline V gene lookup returns CDR1 SGHRS and CDR2 YFSETQ. The V and J ends lost 4 bases and 0 bases respectively, with 10 bases between them. The CDR3 loop is CASSPGTANYGYTF. The CDR3 DNA sequence: TGCGCCAGCAGCCCCGGGACGGCTAACTATGGCTACACCTTC.

The chain employs TRBV5-1 and TRBJ1-4, with unresolved D. Germline V gene lookup returns CDR1 SGHRS and CDR2 YFSETQ. CDR3 length equals 14 residues. Trimming pared 3 bases from V and 0 bases from J, leaving 6 bases between. CDR3 region: CASSSYSTNEKLFF. The CDR3 DNA follows: TGCGCCAGCAGCTCTTATTCAACTAATGAAAAACTGTTTTTT.

This chain uses TRBV7-9 with TRBJ2-1; a weak D match, TRBD2 (5 bases). This CDR3 region has 12 residues. Germline V gene sequence: CDR1 SEHNR, CDR2 FQNEAQ (reference sequence). V shed 2 bases and J shed 8 bases, with 7 bases lying between them. CDR3 sequence: CASSLRGYEQFF. DNA of the CDR3: TGTGCCAGCAGCTTACGAGGGTATGAGCAGTTCTTC. Together with reference TRBV7-9 and TRBJ2-1, the CDR3 gives the full variable domain: DTGVSQNPRHKITKRGQNVTFRCDPISEHNRLYWYRQTLGQGPEFLTYFQNEAQLEKSRLLSDRFSAERPKGSFSTLEIQRTEQGDSAMYLCASSLRGYEQFFGPGTRLTVL.

This chain links TRBV6-1 with TRBJ2-7; 8 bases are a match to TRBD1. V dropped 5 bases and J dropped 2; count of bases not matched to a gene: 5. The CDR3 contains 14 residues. CDR1 and CDR2 from the germline V gene are MNHNS and SASEGT. The CDR3 DNA follows: TGTGCCAGCAGTTGGGACAGGCCCACCTACGAGCAGTACTTC. Amino acid sequence: CASSWDRPTYEQYF.

J is TRBJ2-2 and V is TRBV28, with 7 bases aligning to TRBD1. In germline, CDR1 is MDHEN, CDR2 SYDVKM. CDR3 length: 13 residues. V dropped 5 bases and J dropped 4; count of bases not matched to a gene: 1. The CDR3 coding sequence is TGTGCCAGCAGTCACAGGGGCACCGGGGAGCTGTTTTTT. It yields the protein CASSHRGTGELFF.

The rearrangement links TRBV19 to TRBJ1-1, with D possibly TRBD1 on 6 matching bases. The CDR3 totals 13 residues. V lost 5 bases and J lost 2, with 9 bases in between. CDR1 is LNHDA and CDR2 is SQIVND in the germline V gene (reference sequence). This CDR3 is CASSLGHNTEAFF. The CDR3 DNA reads TGTGCCAGTAGTCTGGGACATAACACTGAAGCTTTCTTT.

The chain uses TRBV11-2 and TRBJ2-5; perhaps TRBD1 as D (5 bases). V gave up 1 base and J gave up 2 bases, with 11 bases separating them. CDR1 is SGHAT and CDR2 is FQNNGV in the germline V gene. The CDR3 consists of 15 residues. The CDR3 loop is CASSLAATVQETQYF. CDR3 nucleotide sequence: TGTGCCAGCAGCTTAGCCGCGACAGTACAAGAGACCCAGTACTTC.

V and J are TRBV19 and TRBJ2-2; D remains unclear. Germline V gene lookup returns CDR1 LNHDA and CDR2 SQIVND (reference sequence). V lost 5 bases to trimming and J lost 5 bases, with 15 bases between them. This CDR3 comprises 15 residues. In DNA form, the CDR3 reads TGTGCCAGTAGTTTCGGCCCGGGTGGGACCGGGGAGCTGTTTTTT. Protein sequence: CASSFGPGGTGELFF.

This clone has a handful of counts. The chain has TRBV9 and TRBJ1-3; D gene unclear. Per the germline V gene, CDR1 is SGDLS and CDR2 is YYNGEE. The CDR3 sequence is 14 residues long. Trimming took off 0 bases at V and 3 bases at J, with 7 bases between the two ends. The chain's CDR3 is CASSVGNFGNTIYF. Written as DNA, the CDR3 is TGTGCCAGCAGCGTAGGTAATTTTGGAAACACCATATATTTT.

This chain joins TRBV27 and TRBJ2-7; 12 positions agree with TRBD2. This CDR3 has 15 residues. Per germline, CDR1 MNHEY and CDR2 SMNVEV (reference sequence). V lost 4 bases to trimming and J lost 2 bases; unmatched junction nucleotides: 3. CDR3 DNA sequence: TGTGCCAGCAGTTCCCGGACTAGCGGGGCCTACGAGCAGTACTTC. Protein product: CASSSRTSGAYEQYF.

The chain combines TRBV10-1 with TRBJ2-1, with 11 bases fitting TRBD2. The germline CDR1 and CDR2 sequences are WNHNN and SYGVQD (reference sequence). The CDR3 length is 16 residues. With 6 bases clipped from V and 7 bases from J, the junction kept 11 bases outside the gene matches. CDR3: CASSHSLAGGLNEQFF. The DNA for the CDR3 is TGCGCCAGCAGCCATTCCCTAGCGGGGGGACTAAATGAGCAGTTCTTC.

This sequence joins TRBV28 and TRBJ1-5; D remains ambiguous. The CDR3 runs 14 residues. Trimming took 6 bases from V and 1 from J, leaving 10 bases between them. Germline CDR1 reads MDHEN; CDR2 reads SYDVKM. CDR3 protein: CASSRTPSNQPQHF. The CDR3 DNA sequence: TGTGCCAGCAGCAGGACTCCAAGCAATCAGCCCCAGCATTTT. Using reference TRBV28 and TRBJ1-5 for the parts outside the CDR3, the full variable domain is DVKVTQSSRYLVKRTGEKVFLECVQDMDHENMFWYRQDPGLGLRLIYFSYDVKMKEKGDIPEGYSVSREKKERFSLILESASTNQTSMYLCASSRTPSNQPQHFGDGTRLSIL.

A word on this clone: Other DNA sequences in the same sample also yield this CDR3. The genes are TRBV27 and TRBJ1-6; D remains ambiguous. There are 12 residues in the CDR3. V was shortened by 5 bases and J by 7 bases, with 6 bases between the two germline ends. Germline CDR1 and CDR2: MNHEY and SMNVEV (reference sequence). CDR3 loop: CASSLLNSPLHF. CDR3 bases: TGTGCCAGCAGTCTACTAAATTCACCCCTCCACTTT.

V is TRBV6-6 and J is TRBJ1-1; D call uncertain. Trimming pared 2 bases from V and 8 bases from J, leaving 12 bases between. CDR1 is MNHNY, CDR2 SVGAGI, per germline (reference sequence). This CDR3 has 13 amino acids. CDR3 in amino acids: CASSYLSPGEAFF. In DNA, the CDR3 is TGTGCCAGCAGTTACCTTTCGCCCGGGGAAGCTTTCTTT.

The sample holds one count of this clone. The CDR3 sequence is CASSLSPETQYF. The CDR3 DNA reads TGTGCCAGCTCACTCTCTCCAGAGACCCAGTACTTC. The chain links TRBV18 to TRBJ2-5; no clear D. V lost 4 bases to trimming and J lost 4 bases, with 7 bases between them. The germline V gene encodes CDR1 KGHSH and CDR2 LQKENI. The CDR3 is made up of 12 amino acids.